Following are 13 T cell receptor beta chains from one sample sequenced in a study of T cell responses to AZD1222 COVID-19 vaccine. Sequencing was performed with immunoSEQ multiplex PCR; in TCRdb, only in-frame clones are kept and a portion is missing. The sample has approximately 79,000 clones; around nine tenths are singletons. The sample consisted of peripheral blood, taken on day 0 of AZD1222 vaccination. These receptor sequences come from an adult in good health.

J is TRBJ1-2 and V is TRBV2, with a possible D match to TRBD1 (6 bases). There are 12 residues in the CDR3. V was pared by 8 bases and J by 8 bases, with 15 bases between. Germline CDR1 reads SNHLY; CDR2 reads FYNNEI. The CDR3 reads CASWGGHYGYTF. The CDR3 bases are TGTGCCAGCTGGGGGGGACATTACGGCTACACCTTC.

This clone was detected only once. The chain combines TRBV18 with TRBJ2-7; 7 bases are a match to TRBD1. The germline V gene encodes CDR1 KGHSH and CDR2 LQKENI. The J segment lost 3 bases and the V segment lost 6 bases, leaving 8 bases of the junction unmatched. The CDR3 has 14 amino acids. The CDR3 DNA is TGTGCCAGCTCCGAGACAGGGACCAACTACGAGCAGTACTTC. It translates to CASSETGTNYEQYF.

The J gene is TRBJ1-1, the V gene TRBV6-5; 11 bases line up with TRBD1. The CDR3 sequence is 14 residues long. The germline V gene has CDR1 MNHEY and CDR2 SVGAGI. The V gene end was trimmed by 7 bases and the J gene end by 1 base; junction bases not matched to a gene: 2. CDR3 region: CASIGTGGNTEAFF. The CDR3 DNA is TGTGCCAGCATCGGGACAGGGGGGAACACTGAAGCTTTCTTT.

The chain uses TRBV6-6 and TRBJ1-4; 7 positions match TRBD1. The germline gives CDR1 MNHNY, CDR2 SVGAGI (reference sequence). The CDR3 sequence is 15 residues long. Trimming cost V 6 bases and J 8 bases; bases outside gene matches: 12. The chain's CDR3 is CASRPIRGSAEKLFF. In DNA form, the CDR3 reads TGTGCCAGCAGACCCATCAGGGGGTCTGCAGAAAAACTGTTTTTT.

CDR3 coding DNA: TGTGCCAGCAGTGAAGGGAGCAATCAGCCCCAGCATTTT. Translated, it gives CASSEGSNQPQHF. The rearrangement links TRBV2 to TRBJ1-5, with D unclear. The CDR3 sequence is 13 residues long. Germline V CDR1 and CDR2: SNHLY, FYNNEI. Deletions cut 1 base from V and 1 base from J, with 2 bases between.

This rearrangement joins TRBV6-5 to TRBJ1-4, with TRBD1 identical over 8 bases. V lost 0 bases and J lost 6; bases outside the gene matches: 3. The CDR3 contains 15 residues. Germline lookup yields CDR1 MNHEY and CDR2 SVGAGI. The CDR3 sequence is CASSYSEDRDEKLFF. The CDR3 DNA reads TGTGCCAGCAGTTACTCGGAGGACAGGGATGAAAAACTGTTTTTT.

This rearrangement joins TRBV19 to TRBJ1-5; possible D gene TRBD1, 5 bases. Trimming cost V 7 bases and J 0 bases, with 16 bases left between them. There are 16 residues in the CDR3. The germline V gene has CDR1 LNHDA and CDR2 SQIVND (reference sequence). CDR3 residues: CASTDRLKHSNQPQHF. The CDR3 DNA follows: TGTGCCAGTACAGACAGACTAAAACATAGCAATCAGCCCCAGCATTTT. Complete variable domain (other parts from reference TRBV19 and TRBJ1-5): DGGITQSPKYLFRKEGQNVTLSCEQNLNHDAMYWYRQDPGQGLRLIYYSQIVNDFQKGDIAEGYSVSREKKESFPLTVTSAQKNPTAFYLCASTDRLKHSNQPQHFGDGTRLSIL.

The chain links TRBV3-1 (or the pseudogene TRBV3-2) to TRBJ2-1, with 13 bases matching TRBD2. Unmatched junction bases numbered 1, after V lost 1 base and J lost 7 bases. This CDR3 has 15 residues. Germline V lookup: CDR1 LGHDT, CDR2 YNNKEL (reference sequence). This chain's CDR3 is CASSQGLAGGNEQFF. In nucleotides, the CDR3 is TGTGCCAGCAGCCAAGGACTAGCGGGAGGTAATGAGCAGTTCTTC.

The chain employs TRBV2 and TRBJ2-5; unclear D gene. V was trimmed by 6 bases and J by 5 bases, leaving 10 bases between them. This CDR3 comprises 12 residues. From germline, CDR1 is SNHLY and CDR2 FYNNEI. The CDR3 DNA is TGTGCCAGCAGGGGTAATGGGGAGACCCAGTACTTC. The encoded protein is CASRGNGETQYF.

This chain uses TRBV7-9 with TRBJ1-1; D gene uncertain. CDR1 and CDR2 (germline): SEHNR, FQNEAQ (reference sequence). V shed 4 bases and J shed 4 bases, with 7 bases lying between them. The CDR3 is made up of 12 amino acids. The CDR3 DNA is TGTGCCAGCAGCTACATGAGCACTGAAGCTTTCTTT. It specifies CASSYMSTEAFF.

The V gene is TRBV5-1, the J gene TRBJ2-1, with D hard to call. Germline V CDR1 and CDR2: SGHRS, YFSETQ. Deletions cut 4 bases from V and 2 bases from J, with 13 bases between. This CDR3 is 15 amino acids long. CDR3: CASSPLQATYNEQFF. The CDR3, as DNA: TGCGCCAGCAGCCCCTTGCAGGCTACCTACAATGAGCAGTTCTTC.

This chain joins TRBV4-2 and TRBJ2-1; D is possibly TRBD2 (7 bases). Trimming shortened V by 1 base and J by 5 bases, and 24 bases separated the two germline ends. Germline V gene lookup returns CDR1 LGHNA and CDR2 YNFKEQ. This CDR3 is 19 amino acids long. CDR3 region: CASSQGGLGGGWINNEQFF. In nucleotides, the CDR3 is TGTGCCAGCAGCCAAGGGGGTCTGGGCGGGGGCTGGATTAACAATGAGCAGTTCTTC.

This rearrangement joins TRBV30 to TRBJ1-2; 8 positions agree with TRBD1. The trim removed 3 bases at V and 3 bases at J, leaving 9 bases unmatched. The CDR3 sequence is 15 residues long. Germline V CDR1 and CDR2: GTSNPN, SVGIG (reference sequence). The CDR3 coding sequence is TGTGCCTGGAGCCCCCCGGACAGGGTATACTATGGCTACACCTTC. It specifies CAWSPPDRVYYGYTF.